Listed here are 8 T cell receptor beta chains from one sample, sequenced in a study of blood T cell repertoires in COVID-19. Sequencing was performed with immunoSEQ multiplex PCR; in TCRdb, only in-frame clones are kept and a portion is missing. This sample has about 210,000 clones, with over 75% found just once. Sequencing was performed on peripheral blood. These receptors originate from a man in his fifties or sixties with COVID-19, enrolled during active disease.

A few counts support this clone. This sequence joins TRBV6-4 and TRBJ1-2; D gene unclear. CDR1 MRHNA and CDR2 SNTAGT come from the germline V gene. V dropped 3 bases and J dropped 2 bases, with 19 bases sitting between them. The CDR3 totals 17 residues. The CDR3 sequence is CASSEPRELAANYGYTF. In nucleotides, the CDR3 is TGTGCCAGCAGTGAGCCCCGGGAGTTGGCAGCCAACTATGGCTACACCTTC.

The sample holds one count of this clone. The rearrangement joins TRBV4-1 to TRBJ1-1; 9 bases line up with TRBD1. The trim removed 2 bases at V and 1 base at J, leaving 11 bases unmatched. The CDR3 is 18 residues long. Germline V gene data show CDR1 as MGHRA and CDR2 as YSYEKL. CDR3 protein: CASSQPGTGPPPNTEAFF. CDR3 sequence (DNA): TGCGCCAGCAGCCAACCCGGGACAGGGCCCCCCCCGAACACTGAAGCTTTCTTT.

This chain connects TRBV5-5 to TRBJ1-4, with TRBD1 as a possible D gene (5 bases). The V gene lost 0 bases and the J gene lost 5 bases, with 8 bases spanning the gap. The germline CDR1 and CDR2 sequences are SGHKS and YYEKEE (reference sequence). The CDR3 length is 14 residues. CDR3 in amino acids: CASSLGQGNEKLFF. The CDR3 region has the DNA TGTGCCAGCAGCTTGGGCCAGGGAAATGAAAAACTGTTTTTT.

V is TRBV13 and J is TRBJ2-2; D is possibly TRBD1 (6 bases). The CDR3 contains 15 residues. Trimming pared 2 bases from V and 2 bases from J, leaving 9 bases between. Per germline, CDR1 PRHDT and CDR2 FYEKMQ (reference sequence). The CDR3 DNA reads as TGTGCCAGCAGCTTACCCGGGACAAACACCGGGGAGCTGTTTTTT. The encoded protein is CASSLPGTNTGELFF.

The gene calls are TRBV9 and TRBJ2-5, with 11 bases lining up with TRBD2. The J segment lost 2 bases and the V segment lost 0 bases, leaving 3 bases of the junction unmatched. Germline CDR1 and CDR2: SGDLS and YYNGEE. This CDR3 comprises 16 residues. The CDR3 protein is CASSVASGGPQETQYF. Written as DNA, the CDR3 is TGTGCCAGCAGCGTAGCTAGCGGGGGGCCTCAAGAGACCCAGTACTTC.

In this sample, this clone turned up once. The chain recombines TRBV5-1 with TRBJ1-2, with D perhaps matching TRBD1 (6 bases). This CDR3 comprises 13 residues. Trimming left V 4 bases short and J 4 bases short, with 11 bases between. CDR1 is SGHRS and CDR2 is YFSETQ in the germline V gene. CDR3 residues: CASSEDSVYGYTF. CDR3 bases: TGCGCCAGCAGCGAGGACAGCGTCTATGGCTACACCTTC.

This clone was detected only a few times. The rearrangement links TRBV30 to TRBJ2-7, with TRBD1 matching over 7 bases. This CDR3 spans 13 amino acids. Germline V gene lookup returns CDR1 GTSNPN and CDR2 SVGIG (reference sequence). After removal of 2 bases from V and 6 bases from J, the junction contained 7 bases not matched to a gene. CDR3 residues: CAWSFDRVTEQYF. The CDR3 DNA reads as TGTGCCTGGAGTTTTGACAGGGTGACCGAGCAGTACTTC.

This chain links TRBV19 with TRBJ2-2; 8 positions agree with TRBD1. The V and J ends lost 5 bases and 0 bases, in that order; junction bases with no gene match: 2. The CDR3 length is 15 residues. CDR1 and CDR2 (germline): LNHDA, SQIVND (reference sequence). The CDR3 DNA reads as TGTGCCAGTAGTGTACAGGGGGCGAACACCGGGGAGCTGTTTTTT. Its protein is CASSVQGANTGELFF. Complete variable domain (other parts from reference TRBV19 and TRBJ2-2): DGGITQSPKYLFRKEGQNVTLSCEQNLNHDAMYWYRQDPGQGLRLIYYSQIVNDFQKGDIAEGYSVSREKKESFPLTVTSAQKNPTAFYLCASSVQGANTGELFFGEGSRLTVL.